This T cell receptor (beta chain) was documented in a study of OX40 agonist ivuxolimab in advanced cancers. Study details: Head and neck, renal cell, melanoma or hepatocellular carcinoma were the cancers that dose-escalation patients had. Among those enrolled, mean age was 60 years (range about 23 to 85) and approximately 80% were male.

The table came from immunoSEQ multiplex PCR; TCRdb's copy has only in-frame clones and leaves some out. The sample has about 91,000 clones, 84% seen once. CDR1 and CDR2 from the germline V gene are SGHDT and YYEEEE. The CDR3 totals 15 residues. V was pared by 2 bases and J by 5 bases, with 6 bases of the junction left unmatched. This clone was recorded only once. The genes are TRBV5-6 and TRBJ2-5; 10 bases map to TRBD2. Sequencing used CD4+ or CD8+ T cells sorted from blood, obtained in a trial of the OX40 agonist ivuxolimab. The TCR comes from an adult with an advanced solid tumor such as melanoma, head and neck, liver or kidney cancer. The CDR3 sequence is CASSLRLAGVETQYF. CDR3 bases: TGTGCCAGCAGCTTACGGCTAGCGGGGGTTGAGACCCAGTACTTC.